This T cell receptor beta chain is drawn from a study of shared clonotypes between healthy human individuals. This CDR3 is built from 14 residues. Germline V gene lookup returns CDR1 MNHNS and CDR2 SASEGT. The junction had 1 base not matched to a gene; V was cut back by 6 bases and J by 1 base. Here immunoSEQ multiplex PCR was the method, and the copy in TCRdb shows in-frame clones only, minus some. This sample has approximately 2.3 million clones, with over 85% found just once. The sequencing sample was made of naive CD4+ T cells from PBMCs. The subset here: CD45RA+ positively selected. V and J are TRBV6-1 and TRBJ1-4; 8 bases line up with TRBD1. This sequence originates from a young man in good health. Some clones in this sample may be carry-over from other donors' samples. CDR3 nucleotide sequence: TGTGCCAGCAGCGGACAGGGAACTAATGAAAAACTGTTTTTT. Translation: CASSGQGTNEKLFF.